This entry concerns a single T cell receptor beta chain. What it binds is unknown. These data belong to a study of Tregs in tolerant kidney transplant recipients. Study results and caveats: No direct test of biological reproducibility was done here. Tolerant patients' donor-specific Tregs expanded beyond overall Tregs, suggesting antigen-driven growth. Tregs expanded with activated donor B cells seemed most donor-specific.

Sequencing used immunoSEQ multiplex PCR; TCRdb keeps in-frame clones, though not all of them. The sample records some 47,000 clones, around 90% being singletons. Germline V gene data show CDR1 as MNHEY and CDR2 as SMNVEV (reference sequence). This CDR3 has 13 amino acids. V lost 3 bases and J lost 10; bases outside the gene matches: 3. Mixed chimerism was transient after nonmyeloablative marrow transplants from related graft donors. Specimen: CD8+ T cells from blood (PBMCs), collected 12 months after the transplant. The receptor comes from a human patient who received a combined kidney and bone marrow transplant. Some T cells may be graft donor cells. This chain joins TRBV27 and TRBJ1-2; TRBD1 matches 12 bases. The CDR3 DNA reads as TGTGCCAGCAGTTTCGGGACAGGGGGCTTCTACACCTTC. It is translated as CASSFGTGGFYTF.